This entry is about one T cell receptor beta chain. What it recognizes is unknown. A sample-barcoded 5' primer and a J-beta primer mix were used in a second PCR of roughly 7 to 11 cycles. A template-switch adaptor with 12 random nucleotides tagged each cDNA molecule. One entry per CDR3 protein results from TCRdb running MiXCR on the 5' RACE reads. The table shows 850,000 to 1,100,000 distinct CDR3 sequences, with around two fifths occurring only once. The sample comes from a study of blood T cells in healthy people across ages. All donors came from Russia, were Caucasian and healthy, and spanned ages roughly 6 to 95. Per sample, no less than 5.5 micrograms of total RNA were extracted. Overall study results and limits: Naive T cell percentage showed a strong correlation with TCR beta diversity.

Germline CDR1 is SQVTM and CDR2 is ANQGSEA. V gave up 3 bases and J gave up 4 bases, with 10 bases separating them. This CDR3 contains 13 residues. Sample: blood. The clonotype originates from a man in his late teens or twenties in good health. This sequence joins TRBV29-1 and TRBJ2-1, with D uncertain. The CDR3, as DNA: TGCAGCGTTGAGGGCAGCCCTTACAATGAGCAGTTCTTC. This codes for CSVEGSPYNEQFF.